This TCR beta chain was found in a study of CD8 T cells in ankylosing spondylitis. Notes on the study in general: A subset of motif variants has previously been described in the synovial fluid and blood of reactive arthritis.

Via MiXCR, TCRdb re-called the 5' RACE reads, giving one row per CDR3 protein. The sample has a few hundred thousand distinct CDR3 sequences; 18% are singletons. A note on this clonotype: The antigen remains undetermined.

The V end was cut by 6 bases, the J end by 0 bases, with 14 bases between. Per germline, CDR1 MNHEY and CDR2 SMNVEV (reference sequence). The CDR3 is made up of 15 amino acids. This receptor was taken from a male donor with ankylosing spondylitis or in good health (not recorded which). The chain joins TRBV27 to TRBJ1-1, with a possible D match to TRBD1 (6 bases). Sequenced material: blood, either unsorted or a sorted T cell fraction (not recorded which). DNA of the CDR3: TGTGCCAGCAGGGGGGTGGACAGCATGAACACTGAAGCTTTCTTT. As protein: CASRGVDSMNTEAFF.